The 20 T cell receptor beta chains presented below share a single source sample, sequenced in a study of blood T cell repertoires in COVID-19. Profiled with immunoSEQ multiplex PCR; TCRdb holds only in-frame clones, not every one. The sample has roughly 220,000 clones; 80% to 90% are singletons. The sample comprised peripheral blood. These receptors were collected from a man aged 25 to 45 with active or convalescent COVID-19.

The chain links TRBV12-3 or TRBV12-4 to TRBJ2-3; the D is unclear. The V end lost 8 bases, the J end lost 2 bases, and 11 bases lay between the germline ends. The CDR3 runs to 13 residues. Here the CDR3 DNA reads TGTGCCAGCTCATCACTGGTCACAGATACGCAGTATTTT. As protein: CASSSLVTDTQYF.

V gene TRBV7-9 combines with J gene TRBJ2-7; the match to TRBD1 covers 7 bases. With 4 bases clipped from V and 4 bases from J, the junction kept 7 bases outside the gene matches. The V gene's germline CDR1 is SEHNR and CDR2 FQNEAQ (reference sequence). This CDR3 spans 14 amino acids. CDR3 loop: CASSSRDRDYEQYF. For the CDR3, the DNA is TGTGCCAGCAGCTCAAGGGACAGAGATTACGAGCAGTACTTC.

This clone was counted only a few times. The rearrangement links TRBV2 to TRBJ2-7; 7 nucleotides agree with TRBD2. Germline trimming cut 4 bases from V and 5 bases from J; bases unmatched to any gene: 8. Germline V CDR1 and CDR2: SNHLY, FYNNEI. The CDR3 contains 14 residues. The CDR3 nucleotides read TGTGCCAGCAGTGTGTGGACTAGGGCAAACGAGCAGTACTTC. It is translated as CASSVWTRANEQYF.

The genes are TRBV3-1 (or the pseudogene TRBV3-2) and TRBJ2-1; TRBD2 matches 8 bases. The CDR3 covers 14 residues. V was pared by 1 base and J by 7 bases, with 3 bases of the junction left unmatched. Germline CDR1 LGHDT, CDR2 YNNKEL (reference sequence). The CDR3 loop reads CASSQAGGRNEQFF. The DNA for the CDR3 is TGTGCCAGCAGCCAAGCGGGGGGGCGAAATGAGCAGTTCTTC.

The CDR3 region has the DNA TGCAGCGTTGAGCAGGGGGGATCCTACAATGAGCAGTTCTTC. Translation gives CSVEQGGSYNEQFF. The rearrangement uses TRBV29-1 and TRBJ2-1, with TRBD1 as a possible D gene (7 bases). This CDR3 spans 14 amino acids. In germline, CDR1 is SQVTM, CDR2 ANQGSEA. V was clipped by 3 bases and J by 1 base, with 10 bases between them.

This clone has a single count. The V gene is TRBV27, the J gene TRBJ1-1, with TRBD1 as a possible D gene (5 bases). The germline gives CDR1 MNHEY, CDR2 SMNVEV (reference sequence). Trimming stripped 10 bases from V and 1 base from J, with 13 bases between. The CDR3 has 13 amino acids. The CDR3 reads CATYPQGNTEAFF. In DNA, the CDR3 is TGTGCCACATACCCCCAGGGGAACACTGAAGCTTTCTTT.

The V and J genes are TRBV5-4 and TRBJ2-7; D is possibly TRBD2 (5 bases). Germline V gives CDR1 SGHNT, CDR2 YYREEE (reference sequence). The CDR3 contains 16 residues. V gave up 10 bases and J gave up 3 bases, with 26 bases separating them. CDR3 nucleotides: TGTGCCCTAGCCGAGGGCCCTTCGGCAGCCTACTACGAGCAGTACTTC. As protein: CALAEGPSAAYYEQYF.

V usage is TRBV28 and J usage is TRBJ1-1; D is unclear. Germline CDR1 is MDHEN and CDR2 is SYDVKM. Trimming took 7 bases from V and 2 from J, leaving 11 bases between them. The CDR3 loop spans 13 amino acids. CDR3 residues: CASNRHINTEAFF. The CDR3 nucleotides are TGTGCCAGCAACAGACACATTAACACTGAAGCTTTCTTT. The variable domain in full, with the rest retrieved from reference TRBV28 and TRBJ1-1, is DVKVTQSSRYLVKRTGEKVFLECVQDMDHENMFWYRQDPGLGLRLIYFSYDVKMKEKGDIPEGYSVSREKKERFSLILESASTNQTSMYLCASNRHINTEAFFGQGTRLTVV.

V is TRBV11-1 and J is TRBJ1-1; unclear D gene. Germline V gene lookup returns CDR1 SGHAT and CDR2 FQDESV (reference sequence). Trimming left V 5 bases short and J 5 bases short, with 12 bases between. The CDR3 has 13 residues. In DNA form, the CDR3 reads TGTGCCAGCAGCCCAGCGGGGTGGACTGAAGCTTTCTTT. Residues: CASSPAGWTEAFF.

The chain combines TRBV28 with TRBJ2-5; 7 bases are a match to TRBD2. CDR3 size: 11 residues. With V trimmed by 11 bases and J by 5 bases, 5 bases remained unmatched. CDR1 is MDHEN, CDR2 SYDVKM, per germline. CDR3 nucleotides: TGTGCCGGGGGGAGGGAGGAGACCCAGTACTTC. Its translation is CAGGREETQYF.

The chain joins TRBV7-2 to TRBJ1-2; a possible D gene is TRBD1 (6 bases). CDR1 is SGHTA, CDR2 FQGNSA, per germline. Deletions cut 5 bases from V and 0 bases from J, with 10 bases between. The CDR3 has 14 amino acids. This CDR3 is CASSPRTANYGYTF. CDR3 coding DNA: TGTGCCAGCAGCCCCCGGACAGCTAACTATGGCTACACCTTC.

This clone was recorded many times. V is TRBV7-2 and J is TRBJ2-5; 10 bases are a match to TRBD2. The CDR3 contains 16 residues. The germline gives CDR1 SGHTA, CDR2 FQGNSA. V was pared by 4 bases and J by 4 bases, with 9 bases of the junction left unmatched. The CDR3 loop is CASSSQGSGRGETQYF. The CDR3 DNA follows: TGTGCCAGCAGCTCCCAAGGGAGCGGGAGGGGAGAGACCCAGTACTTC.

This chain uses TRBV30 with TRBJ1-6; 8 bases are shared with TRBD1. This CDR3 has 15 residues. V lost 8 bases to trimming and J lost 1 base; unmatched junction nucleotides: 7. Germline CDR1 reads GTSNPN; CDR2 reads SVGIG (reference sequence). This CDR3 is CAGRTGQSYNSPLHF. The CDR3 nucleotides read TGTGCCGGTAGGACAGGGCAATCCTATAATTCACCCCTCCACTTT. Full variable domain (rest looked up from reference TRBV30 and TRBJ1-6): SQTIHQWPATLVQPVGSPLSLECTVEGTSNPNLYWYRQAAGRGLQLLFYSVGIGQISSEVPQNLSASRPQDRQFILSSKKLLLSDSGFYLCAGRTGQSYNSPLHFGNGTRLTVT.

This sequence joins TRBV5-6 and TRBJ2-2; 8 bases are shared with TRBD2. Germline V CDR1 and CDR2: SGHDT, YYEEEE. V lost 7 bases, J lost 4 bases, and 12 bases stayed unmatched. The CDR3 has 16 residues. DNA of the CDR3: TGTGCCAGCCGCGGGCGGCGGGAGGAACTCACCGGGGAGCTGTTTTTT. Encoded protein: CASRGRREELTGELFF.

The chain has TRBV9 and TRBJ2-1, with 10 positions matching TRBD2. CDR1 and CDR2 from the germline V gene are SGDLS and YYNGEE. V was pared by 3 bases and J by 3 bases, with 3 bases of the junction left unmatched. CDR3 length: 15 residues. This chain's CDR3 is CASSDRLAGYNEQFF. The CDR3 region has the DNA TGTGCCAGCAGCGACCGACTAGCGGGCTACAATGAGCAGTTCTTC.

The chain combines TRBV7-2 with TRBJ1-2; the D gene is possibly TRBD1 (6 bases). The germline V and J ends were trimmed by 4 bases and 3 bases, with 12 bases remaining between them. Germline CDR1 and CDR2: SGHTA and FQGNSA. The CDR3 loop spans 14 amino acids. The CDR3 DNA reads as TGTGCCAGCAGCTCAGTCCCAGGGGACTATGGCTACACCTTC. It is translated as CASSSVPGDYGYTF.

This clone was recorded only once. This chain links TRBV24-1 with TRBJ1-1, with D possibly matching TRBD1 (6 bases). The germline V and J ends were trimmed by 2 bases and 7 bases, with 10 bases remaining between them. The CDR3 totals 13 residues. Germline V gene lookup returns CDR1 KGHDR and CDR2 SFDVKD. Here the CDR3 DNA reads TGTGCCACCAGTGATTACCCCAGGGGTGAAGCTTTCTTT. Encoded protein: CATSDYPRGEAFF.

This chain's CDR3 is CASTPRDREREAFF. The CDR3 nucleotides are TGTGCCAGCACCCCGAGGGACAGAGAAAGAGAAGCTTTCTTT. The chain is built from TRBV6-6 and TRBJ1-1, with 7 nucleotides matching TRBD1. The CDR3 runs 14 residues. Trimming took 7 bases from V and 8 from J; bases not matched to a gene: 13. The germline V gene has CDR1 MNHNY and CDR2 SVGAGI (reference sequence).

This clone was seen a single time. The V and J genes are TRBV15 and TRBJ2-5; TRBD1 is a possible D gene (6 bases). Trimming shortened V by 8 bases and J by 5 bases, and 15 bases separated the two germline ends. Per germline, CDR1 LNHNV and CDR2 YYDKDF (reference sequence). The CDR3 covers 13 residues. The CDR3 sequence: CATGGRSWETQYF. The CDR3, as DNA: TGTGCCACCGGGGGCAGGTCTTGGGAGACCCAGTACTTC.

V and J are TRBV30 and TRBJ2-7; D not certain. V was shortened by 0 bases and J by 2 bases, with 14 bases between the two germline ends. Germline V gene lookup returns CDR1 GTSNPN and CDR2 SVGIG (reference sequence). This CDR3 has 15 residues. As DNA, the CDR3 is TGTGCCTGGAGTGTACCTGGCGGTTACGCCTACGAGCAGTACTTC. Its protein product is CAWSVPGGYAYEQYF.